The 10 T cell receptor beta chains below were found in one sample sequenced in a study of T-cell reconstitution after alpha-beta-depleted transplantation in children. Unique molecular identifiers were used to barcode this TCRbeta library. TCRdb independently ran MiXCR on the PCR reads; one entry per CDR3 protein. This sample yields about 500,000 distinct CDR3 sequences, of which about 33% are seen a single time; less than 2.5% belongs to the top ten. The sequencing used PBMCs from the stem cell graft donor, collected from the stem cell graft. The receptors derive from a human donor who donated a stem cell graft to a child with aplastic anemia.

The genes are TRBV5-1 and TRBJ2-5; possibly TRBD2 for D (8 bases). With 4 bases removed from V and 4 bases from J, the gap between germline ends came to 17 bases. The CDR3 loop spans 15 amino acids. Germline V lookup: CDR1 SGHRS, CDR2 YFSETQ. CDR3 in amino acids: CASSAVAGQIETQYF. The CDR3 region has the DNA TGCGCCAGCAGCGCAGTAGCGGGACAGATAGAGACCCAGTACTTC.

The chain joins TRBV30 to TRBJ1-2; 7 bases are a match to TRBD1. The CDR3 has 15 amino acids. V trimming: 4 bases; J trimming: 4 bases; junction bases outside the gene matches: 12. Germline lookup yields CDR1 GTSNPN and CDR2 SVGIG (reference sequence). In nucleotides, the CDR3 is TGTGCCTGGACTCGTCCCGGGACAGTCTCCTATGGCTACACCTTC. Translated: CAWTRPGTVSYGYTF.

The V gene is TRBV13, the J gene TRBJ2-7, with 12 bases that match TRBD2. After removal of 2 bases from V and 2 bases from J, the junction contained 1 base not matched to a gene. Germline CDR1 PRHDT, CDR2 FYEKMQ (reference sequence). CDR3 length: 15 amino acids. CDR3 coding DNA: TGTGCCAGCAGCTTACTAGCGGGAGGGACCTACGAGCAGTACTTC. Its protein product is CASSLLAGGTYEQYF.

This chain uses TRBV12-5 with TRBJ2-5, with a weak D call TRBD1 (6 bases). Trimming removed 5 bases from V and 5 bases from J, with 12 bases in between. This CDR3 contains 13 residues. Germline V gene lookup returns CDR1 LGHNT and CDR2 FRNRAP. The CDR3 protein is CASGRDKWETQYF. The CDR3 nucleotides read TGTGCTAGTGGTCGGGACAAATGGGAGACCCAGTACTTC. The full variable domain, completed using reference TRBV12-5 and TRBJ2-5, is DARVTQTPRHKVTEMGQEVTMRCQPILGHNTVFWYRQTMMQGLELLAYFRNRAPLDDSGMPKDRFSAEMPDATLATLKIQPSEPRDSAVYFCASGRDKWETQYFGPGTRLLVL.

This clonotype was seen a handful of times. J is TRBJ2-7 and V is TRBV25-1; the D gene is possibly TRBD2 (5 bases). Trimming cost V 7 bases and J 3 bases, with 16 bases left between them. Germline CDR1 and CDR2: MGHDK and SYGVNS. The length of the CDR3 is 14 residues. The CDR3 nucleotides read TGTGCCAGCAAACTCTCGGCCGGGGACTACGAGCAGTACGTC. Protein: CASKLSAGDYEQYV.

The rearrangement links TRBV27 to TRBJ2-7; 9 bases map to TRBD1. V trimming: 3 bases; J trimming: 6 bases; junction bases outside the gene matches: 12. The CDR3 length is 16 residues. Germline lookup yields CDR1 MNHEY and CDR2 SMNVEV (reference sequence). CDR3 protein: CASSFGLPGQGSEQYF. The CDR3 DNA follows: TGTGCCAGCAGTTTTGGACTCCCGGGACAGGGATCCGAGCAGTACTTC.

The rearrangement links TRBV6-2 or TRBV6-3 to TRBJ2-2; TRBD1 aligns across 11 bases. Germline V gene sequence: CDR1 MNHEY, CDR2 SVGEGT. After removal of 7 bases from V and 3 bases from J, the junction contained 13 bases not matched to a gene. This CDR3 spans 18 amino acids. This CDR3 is CASTEDRGRLRDTGELFF. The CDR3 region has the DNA TGTGCCAGCACCGAGGACAGGGGGCGCCTACGTGACACCGGGGAGCTGTTTTTT.

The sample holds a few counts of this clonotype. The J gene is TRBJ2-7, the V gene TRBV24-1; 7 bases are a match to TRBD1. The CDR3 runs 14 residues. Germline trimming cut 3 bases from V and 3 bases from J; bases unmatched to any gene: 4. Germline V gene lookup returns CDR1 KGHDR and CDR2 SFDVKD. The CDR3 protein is CATSDTGQIYEQYF. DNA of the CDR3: TGTGCCACCAGTGATACGGGACAGATCTACGAGCAGTACTTC.

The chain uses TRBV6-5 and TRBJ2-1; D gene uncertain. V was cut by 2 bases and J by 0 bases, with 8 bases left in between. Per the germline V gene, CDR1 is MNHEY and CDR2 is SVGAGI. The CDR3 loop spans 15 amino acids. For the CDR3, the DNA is TGTGCCAGCAGTTACGGGCGGAGCTCCTACAATGAGCAGTTCTTC. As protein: CASSYGRSSYNEQFF.

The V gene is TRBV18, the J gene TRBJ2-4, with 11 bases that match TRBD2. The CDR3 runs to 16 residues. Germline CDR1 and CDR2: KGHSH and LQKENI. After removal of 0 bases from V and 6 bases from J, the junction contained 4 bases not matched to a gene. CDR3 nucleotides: TGTGCCAGCTCACCACCGACTAGCGGGAATTCAAACATTCAGTACTTC. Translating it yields CASSPPTSGNSNIQYF.